This T cell receptor beta chain was captured in a study of T-cell reconstitution after alpha-beta-depleted transplantation in children. Germline V lookup: CDR1 SGHRS, CDR2 YFSETQ. The CDR3 is 16 amino acids. Between the trimmed V and J ends, which lost 0 bases and 0 bases, there was a span of 9 bases. The library targeted TCRbeta and was prepared with unique molecular identifiers. TCRdb re-called the PCR reads with MiXCR, one entry per CDR3 protein. The sample lists around 580,000 distinct CDR3 sequences, 27% occurring once. The TCR was taken from a boy under three years old with Wiskott-Aldrich syndrome, due to receive a stem cell transplant. The chain couples TRBV5-1 to TRBJ2-2; D unclear. The sample was PBMCs, taken before TCRalphabeta/CD19-depleted stem cell transplant. The DNA for the CDR3 is TGCGCCAGCAGCTTGGGGTCTACAGCGAACACCGGGGAGCTGTTTTTT. Translated: CASSLGSTANTGELFF.